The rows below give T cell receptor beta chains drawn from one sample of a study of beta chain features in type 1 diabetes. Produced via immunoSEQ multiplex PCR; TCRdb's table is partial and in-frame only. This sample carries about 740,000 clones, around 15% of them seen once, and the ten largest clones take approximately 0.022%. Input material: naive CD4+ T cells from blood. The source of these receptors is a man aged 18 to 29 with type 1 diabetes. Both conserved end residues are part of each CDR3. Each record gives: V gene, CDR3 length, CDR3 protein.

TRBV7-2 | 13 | CASSLAGTTEAFF
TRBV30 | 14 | CAWSWDLRGEKLFF
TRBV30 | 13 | CAWTAATNEKLFF
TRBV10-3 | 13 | CAIRDSPNYGYTF
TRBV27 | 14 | CASSFGTGPYEQYF
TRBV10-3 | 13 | CAISGGYTDTQYF
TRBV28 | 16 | CASSSTSGGHYNEQFF
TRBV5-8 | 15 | CASSLVGHMNTEAFF
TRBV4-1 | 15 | CASSQDDRAGNEQFF
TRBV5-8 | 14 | CASSPRDGSYEQYF
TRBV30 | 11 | CAWTTTDTQYF
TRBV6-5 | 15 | CASSYNRASTDTQYF
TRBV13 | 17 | CASSLGTPGQANEKLFF
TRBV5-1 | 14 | CASSREYGADTQYF
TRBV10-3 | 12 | CAISDSNNEQFF
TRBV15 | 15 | CATSPRGGANYGYTF
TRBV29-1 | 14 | CSVETFLDGNEQFF
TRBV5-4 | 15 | CASRASGGPYNEQFF
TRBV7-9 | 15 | CASSEGGVNTGELFF
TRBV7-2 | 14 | CASSLAAGTGELFF
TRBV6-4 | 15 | CASSETGQGVETQYF
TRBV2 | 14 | CASSELSREDTQYF
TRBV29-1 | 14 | CSVEPHREGAEAFF
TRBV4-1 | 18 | CASSRKDRADSGANVLTF
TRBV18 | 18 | CASSPRASGAKPQETQYF
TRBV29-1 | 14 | CSVRGGTGSYEQYF
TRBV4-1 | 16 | CASSQPTGGVSNEQFF
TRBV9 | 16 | CASSVALEGNNSPLHF
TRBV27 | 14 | CASSRDVSYNEQFF
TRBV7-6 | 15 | CASSLDPGPSYEQYF
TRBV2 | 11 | CASGERATQYF
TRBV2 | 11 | CASGVSEKLFF
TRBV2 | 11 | CASSAAPGYTF
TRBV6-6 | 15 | CASSRTSGPYNEQFF
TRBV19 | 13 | CASSLGVGREAFF
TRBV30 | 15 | CAWSGGGRVIAGYTF
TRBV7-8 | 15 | CASSRGRTGGEEQYF
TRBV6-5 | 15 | CASRDTSSGANVLTF
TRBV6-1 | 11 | CASEGGDTQYF
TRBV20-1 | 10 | CSAVGLDYTF
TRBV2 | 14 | CASSPRISTDTQYF
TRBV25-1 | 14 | CASLSRGANYEQYF
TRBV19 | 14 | CATQRGDRGYEQYF
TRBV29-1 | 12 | CSVVQGPGEQYF
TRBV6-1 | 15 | CASSEAAGGNQPQHF
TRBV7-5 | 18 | CVRSLGQPFPSHYNEQFF
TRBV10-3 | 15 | CAITPGQGVNTEAFF
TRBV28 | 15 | CASSLGVAAKNIQYF
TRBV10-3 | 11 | CAITSGDEQFF